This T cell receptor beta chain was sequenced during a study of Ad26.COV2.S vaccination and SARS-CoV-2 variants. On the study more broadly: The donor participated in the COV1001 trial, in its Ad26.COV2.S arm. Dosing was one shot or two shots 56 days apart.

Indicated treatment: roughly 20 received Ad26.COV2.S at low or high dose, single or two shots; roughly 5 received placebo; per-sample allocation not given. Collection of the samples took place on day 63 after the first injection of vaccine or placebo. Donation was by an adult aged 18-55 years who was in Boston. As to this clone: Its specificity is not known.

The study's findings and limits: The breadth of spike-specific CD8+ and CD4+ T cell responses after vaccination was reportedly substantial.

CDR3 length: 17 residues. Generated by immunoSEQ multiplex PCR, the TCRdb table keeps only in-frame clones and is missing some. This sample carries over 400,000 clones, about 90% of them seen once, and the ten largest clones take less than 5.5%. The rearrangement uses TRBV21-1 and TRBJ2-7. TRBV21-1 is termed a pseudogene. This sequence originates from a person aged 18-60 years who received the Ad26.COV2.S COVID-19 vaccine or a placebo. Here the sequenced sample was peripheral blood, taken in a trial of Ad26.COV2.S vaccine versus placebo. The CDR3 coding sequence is TGTGCCAGCAGCACCCAAGCCGACCGTCAGAGCTCCTACGAGCAGTACTTC. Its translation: CASSTQADRQSSYEQYF.